Listed below are T cell receptor beta chains from one sample, sequenced in a study of human T cells and chemical hapten exposure. A single record per CDR3 protein comes from TCRdb applying MiXCR to the RACE reads. The profile shows 95,000 to 150,000 distinct CDR3 sequences, about 14% of them singletons. The sample was whole blood, taken in connection with sensitization to the hapten diphenylcyclopropenone (DPC). The receptors here all came from a woman in her late teens or twenties with alopecia areata. Some clones in this sample may be carry-over from other donors' samples. The CDR3 runs from the conserved cysteine through the conserved F or W. D genes are given only for firm matches. Clone size is stated in some rows and not others, as once, few, many or a class when expanded.

V	J	size	D	CDR3	DNA
TRBV7-2	TRBJ1-3	many	-	CASRRTGNTIYF	TGTGCCAGCAGGAGAACTGGAAACACCATATATTTT
TRBV15	TRBJ2-5	few	-	CATSRESVAVSPQETQYF	TGTGCCACCAGCAGAGAATCCGTGGCAGTCTCCCCCCAGGAGACCCAGTACTTC
TRBV7-9	TRBJ2-6	few	-	CASSPPWGSGANVLTF	TGTGCCAGCAGCCCCCCATGGGGCTCTGGGGCCAACGTCCTGACTTTC
TRBV29-1	TRBJ1-1	many	-	CSVEVGRDTEAFF	TGCAGCGTTGAGGTGGGCAGAGACACTGAAGCTTTCTTT
TRBV7-2	TRBJ2-5	few	-	CASSLNQETQYF	TGTGCCAGCAGCTTAAATCAAGAGACCCAGTACTTC
TRBV9	TRBJ2-5	few	-	CASSSRTQPAETQYF	TGTGCCAGCAGCTCCCGGACCCAACCAGCGGAGACCCAGTACTTC
TRBV7-2	TRBJ2-3	many	-	CASSLVGALADITDTQYF	TGTGCCAGCAGCTTAGTGGGGGCACTAGCCGACATCACAGATACGCAGTATTTT
TRBV20-1	TRBJ2-3	many	-	CSARVSGSTDTQYF	TGCAGTGCTAGAGTTAGCGGTTCTACAGATACGCAGTATTTT
TRBV5-4	TRBJ1-2	many	-	CASSLGPSDGYTF	TGTGCCAGCAGCTTGGGACCTTCGGATGGCTACACCTTC
TRBV24-1	TRBJ2-7	-	-	CATSHLPPHGGHRCEQYF	TGTGCCACCAGTCACCTTCCCCCCCACGGGGGCCACCGCTGCGAGCAGTACTTC
TRBV18	TRBJ2-5	few	-	CASSPPYLAETQYF	TGTGCCAGCTCACCACCGTACTTGGCGGAGACCCAGTACTTC
TRBV18	TRBJ1-2	-	-	CASSLRQAVNYGYTF	TGTGCCAGCTCACTTCGACAGGCTGTCAACTATGGCTACACCTTC
TRBV6-1	TRBJ2-1	few	TRBD1	CASTKRGTGVYNEQFF	TGTGCCAGCACCAAAAGGGGGACAGGGGTTTACAATGAGCAGTTCTTC
TRBV12-3/TRBV12-4	TRBJ2-5	once	-	CASSGPEQTQYF	TGTGCCAGCAGCGGGCCAGAGCAGACCCAGTACTTC
TRBV29-1	TRBJ2-2	-	-	CSVSITQGSTGELFF	TGCAGCGTCTCGATTACCCAGGGTTCCACCGGGGAGCTGTTTTTT
TRBV7-2	TRBJ1-3	few	-	CASSLAHRTHIGNTIYF	TGTGCCAGCAGCTTAGCCCACCGGACACACATTGGAAACACCATATATTTT
TRBV12-2	TRBJ1-1	few	-	CASRSRGQGKMNTEAFF	TGTGCAAGTCGAAGTCGGGGACAGGGTAAGATGAACACTGAAGCTTTCTTT
TRBV20-1	TRBJ1-1	many	-	CSARDQARSNTEAFF	TGCAGTGCTAGAGATCAGGCCAGGTCTAACACTGAAGCTTTCTTT
TRBV5-6	TRBJ2-1	many	-	CASSLLGGPYNEQFF	TGTGCCAGCAGCTTACTGGGGGGCCCGTACAATGAGCAGTTCTTC
TRBV3-1	TRBJ2-1	many	TRBD2	CASSQNSGGGSYNEQFF	TGTGCCAGCAGCCAAAATAGCGGGGGCGGCTCCTACAATGAGCAGTTCTTC
TRBV7-8	TRBJ1-5	many	-	CASSLAGPGYGPQHF	TGTGCCAGCAGCTTAGCGGGACCAGGTTATGGGCCCCAGCATTTT
TRBV28	TRBJ2-3	few	TRBD2	CASSILAGGPGDTQYF	TGTGCCAGCAGTATACTAGCGGGGGGGCCCGGAGATACGCAGTATTTT
TRBV2	TRBJ2-2	-	-	CASSEARTANTGELFF	TGTGCCAGCAGTGAAGCGCGGACGGCGAACACCGGGGAGCTGTTTTTT
TRBV11-2	TRBJ2-1	many	TRBD2	CASSSSGGARSYNEQFF	TGTGCCAGCAGCTCTTCCGGGGGGGCCAGGTCCTACAATGAGCAGTTCTTC
TRBV29-1	TRBJ2-2	many	-	CSAGGGYTGELFF	TGCAGCGCTGGGGGAGGATACACCGGGGAGCTGTTTTTT
TRBV27	TRBJ1-1	few	-	CVTQTQGTEAFF	TGCGTAACACAAACACAAGGGACTGAAGCTTTCTTT
TRBV12-3/TRBV12-4	TRBJ1-6	-	-	CASSYFSSYNSPLHF	TGTGCCAGCAGTTACTTTAGCTCCTATAATTCACCCCTCCACTTT
TRBV30	TRBJ2-1	few	-	CAWSVTDNEQFF	TGTGCCTGGAGTGTTACCGACAATGAGCAGTTCTTC
TRBV3-1	TRBJ1-3	-	-	CASSHRGAGNTIYF	TGTGCCAGCAGCCATAGAGGGGCTGGAAACACCATATATTTT
TRBV20-1	TRBJ1-5	-	TRBD1	CSASRDSHNQPQHF	TGCAGTGCGAGTAGGGACAGCCACAATCAGCCCCAGCATTTT
TRBV2	TRBJ2-1	-	TRBD2	CASSEALAGHNEQFF	TGTGCCAGCAGTGAAGCGTTAGCGGGACACAATGAGCAGTTCTTC
TRBV18	TRBJ1-2	many	-	CASSPPGRVAQHGYTF	TGTGCCAGCTCACCACCGGGGCGCGTCGCCCAGCATGGCTACACCTTC
TRBV10-3	TRBJ1-3	-	TRBD1	CAISGLGGSSGNTIYF	TGTGCCATCAGTGGGCTAGGGGGCTCCTCTGGAAACACCATATATTTT
TRBV28	TRBJ1-1	few	TRBD1	CASSLLSGGTEAFF	TGTGCCAGCAGTTTATTGTCAGGGGGCACTGAAGCTTTCTTT
TRBV7-2	TRBJ1-1	many	TRBD1	CASSSRGQGMNTEAFF	TGTGCCAGCAGCTCCAGGGGACAGGGAATGAACACTGAAGCTTTCTTT
TRBV9	TRBJ2-5	once	-	CASSVVGGATETQYF	TGTGCCAGCAGCGTAGTTGGGGGAGCCACAGAGACCCAGTACTTC
TRBV5-4	TRBJ1-6	many	-	CASSSGIWQANSPLHF	TGTGCCAGCAGCTCCGGCATTTGGCAGGCTAATTCACCCCTCCACTTT
TRBV10-3	TRBJ2-1	-	-	CAISLAGQYGQFF	TGTGCCATCAGTCTTGCGGGACAGTATGGGCAGTTCTTC
TRBV3-1	TRBJ2-1	few	-	CASSQAWTDNEQFF	TGTGCCAGCAGCCAAGCGTGGACAGACAATGAGCAGTTCTTC
TRBV6-2/TRBV6-3	TRBJ1-1	many	TRBD1	CASSVGQAWMNTEAFF	TGTGCCAGCAGTGTCGGACAGGCTTGGATGAACACTGAAGCTTTCTTT
TRBV10-2	TRBJ2-2	few	-	CASRQGLRAGTGELFF	TGCGCCAGCAGGCAGGGGCTTCGGGCAGGCACCGGGGAGCTGTTTTTT
TRBV7-3	TRBJ2-2	few	-	CASSLGANTGELFF	TGTGCCAGCAGCTTAGGGGCTAACACCGGGGAGCTGTTTTTT
TRBV28	TRBJ1-1	-	TRBD1	CASTPSGGGDTEAFF	TGTGCCAGCACCCCTTCAGGGGGTGGGGACACTGAAGCTTTCTTT
TRBV28	TRBJ1-2	many	-	CASSLPGHYYGYTF	TGTGCCAGCAGTTTGCCCGGTCACTACTATGGCTACACCTTC
TRBV7-3	TRBJ2-2	-	-	CASSPRGLQAPGELFF	TGTGCCAGCAGCCCAAGAGGCCTGCAGGCACCCGGGGAGCTGTTTTTT
TRBV18	TRBJ1-5	-	TRBD1	CASSARTGANNQPQHF	TGTGCCAGCTCAGCTAGGACAGGGGCCAACAATCAGCCCCAGCATTTT
TRBV7-2	TRBJ2-3	few	TRBD2	CASSEAGGPDTQYF	TGTGCCAGCAGTGAGGCGGGGGGGCCGGATACGCAGTATTTT
TRBV6-2/TRBV6-3	TRBJ1-5	many	TRBD1	CASSYRRQGAGQPQHF	TGTGCCAGCAGTTACCGTAGACAGGGGGCAGGTCAGCCCCAGCATTTT
TRBV11-2	TRBJ2-7	-	-	CASSPGRRSSYEQYF	TGTGCCAGCAGCCCCGGCAGGCGAAGCTCCTACGAGCAGTACTTC
TRBV6-6	TRBJ1-2	-	TRBD1	CASSYSAGTGEDGYTF	TGTGCCAGCAGTTACTCGGCCGGGACAGGCGAGGATGGCTACACCTTC
TRBV20-1	TRBJ1-5	few	-	CSAGPRTRHQPQHF	TGCAGTGCTGGCCCCAGGACCCGCCATCAGCCCCAGCATTTT
TRBV18	TRBJ2-7	-	-	CASSPPGPIRSDEQYF	TGTGCCAGCTCACCACCCGGTCCGATAAGGTCTGACGAGCAGTACTTC
TRBV3-1	TRBJ1-2	-	TRBD1	CATMNGQGYGYTF	TGTGCCACCATGAATGGACAGGGCTATGGCTACACCTTC
TRBV19	TRBJ2-5	few	TRBD2	CASSIAWEGQETQYF	TGTGCCAGTAGTATTGCTTGGGAGGGGCAAGAGACCCAGTACTTC
TRBV20-1	TRBJ1-2	-	-	CSASPANYGYTF	TGCAGTGCCTCCCCTGCTAACTATGGCTACACCTTC
TRBV5-1	TRBJ2-7	-	-	CASSSTGRGNEQYF	TGCGCCAGCAGCTCGACAGGGAGGGGCAACGAGCAGTACTTC
TRBV6-4	TRBJ1-6	-	-	CASSEKGGSPLHF	TGTGCCAGCAGTGAGAAGGGGGGGTCACCCCTCCACTTT